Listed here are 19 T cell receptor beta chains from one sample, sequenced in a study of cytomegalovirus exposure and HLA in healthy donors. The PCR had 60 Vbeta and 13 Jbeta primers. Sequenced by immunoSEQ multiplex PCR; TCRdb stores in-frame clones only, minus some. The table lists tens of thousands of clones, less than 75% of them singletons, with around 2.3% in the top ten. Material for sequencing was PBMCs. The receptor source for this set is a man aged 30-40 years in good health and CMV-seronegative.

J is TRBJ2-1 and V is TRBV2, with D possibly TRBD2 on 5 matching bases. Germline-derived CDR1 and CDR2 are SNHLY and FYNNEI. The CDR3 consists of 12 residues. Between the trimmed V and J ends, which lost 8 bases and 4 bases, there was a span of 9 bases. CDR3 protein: CASWGAYNEQFF. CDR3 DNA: TGTGCCAGCTGGGGAGCGTACAATGAGCAGTTCTTC.

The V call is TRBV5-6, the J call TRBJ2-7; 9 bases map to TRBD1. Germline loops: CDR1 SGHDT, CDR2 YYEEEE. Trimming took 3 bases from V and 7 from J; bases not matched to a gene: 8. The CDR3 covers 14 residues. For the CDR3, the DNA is TGTGCCAGCAGCTGGGGGGGACAGGGAGGAGAGCAGTACTTC. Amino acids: CASSWGGQGGEQYF.

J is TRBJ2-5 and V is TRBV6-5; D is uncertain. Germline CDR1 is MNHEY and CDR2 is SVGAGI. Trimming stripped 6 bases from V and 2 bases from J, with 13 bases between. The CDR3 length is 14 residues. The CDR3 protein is CASSFFVSQETQYF. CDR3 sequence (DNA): TGTGCCAGCAGCTTTTTCGTCAGTCAAGAGACCCAGTACTTC.

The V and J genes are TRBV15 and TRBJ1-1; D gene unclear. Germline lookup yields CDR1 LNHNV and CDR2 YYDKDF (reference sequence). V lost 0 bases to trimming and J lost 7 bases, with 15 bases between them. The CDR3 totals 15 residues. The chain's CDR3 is CATSRDNLGDSEAFF. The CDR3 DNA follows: TGTGCCACCAGCAGAGATAATCTCGGAGATAGTGAAGCTTTCTTT.

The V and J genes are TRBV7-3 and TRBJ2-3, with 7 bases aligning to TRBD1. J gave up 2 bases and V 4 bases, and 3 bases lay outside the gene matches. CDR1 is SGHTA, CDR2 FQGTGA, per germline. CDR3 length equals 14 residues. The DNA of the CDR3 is TGTGCCAGCAGCTCACAGGGGATCACAGATACGCAGTATTTT. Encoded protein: CASSSQGITDTQYF.

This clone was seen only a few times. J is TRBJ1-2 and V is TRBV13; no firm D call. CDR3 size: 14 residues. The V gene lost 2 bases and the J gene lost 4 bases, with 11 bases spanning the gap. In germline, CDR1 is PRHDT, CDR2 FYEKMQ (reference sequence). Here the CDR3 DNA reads TGTGCCAGCAGCTTACGATCCAAGCTCTATGGCTACACCTTC. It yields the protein CASSLRSKLYGYTF.

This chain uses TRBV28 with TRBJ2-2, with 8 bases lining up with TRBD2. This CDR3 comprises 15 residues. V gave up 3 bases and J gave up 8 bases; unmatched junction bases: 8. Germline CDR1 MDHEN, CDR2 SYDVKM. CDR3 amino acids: CASSLVLAGGGELFF. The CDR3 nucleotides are TGTGCCAGCAGTTTGGTGCTAGCGGGCGGTGGGGAGCTGTTTTTT.

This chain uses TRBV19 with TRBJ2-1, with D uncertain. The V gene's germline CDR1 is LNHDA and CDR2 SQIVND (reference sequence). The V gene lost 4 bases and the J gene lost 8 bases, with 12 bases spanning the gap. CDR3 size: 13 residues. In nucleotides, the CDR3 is TGTGCCAGTAGTAGCGATTCGAATTATGAGCAGTTCTTC. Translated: CASSSDSNYEQFF.

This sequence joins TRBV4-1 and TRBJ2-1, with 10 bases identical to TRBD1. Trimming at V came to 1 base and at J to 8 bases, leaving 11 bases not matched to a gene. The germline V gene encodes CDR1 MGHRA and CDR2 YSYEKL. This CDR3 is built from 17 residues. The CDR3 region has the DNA TGCGCCAGCAGCCAAGTTTCCCGGGACAGGGGTCTTGATGAGCAGTTCTTC. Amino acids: CASSQVSRDRGLDEQFF.

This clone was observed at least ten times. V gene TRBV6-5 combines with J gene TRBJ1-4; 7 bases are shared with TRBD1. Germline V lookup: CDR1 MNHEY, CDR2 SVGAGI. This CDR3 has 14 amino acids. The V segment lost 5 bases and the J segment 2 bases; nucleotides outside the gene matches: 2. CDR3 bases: TGTGCCAGCAGTCAACAGGGGACTAATGAAAAACTGTTTTTT. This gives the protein CASSQQGTNEKLFF.

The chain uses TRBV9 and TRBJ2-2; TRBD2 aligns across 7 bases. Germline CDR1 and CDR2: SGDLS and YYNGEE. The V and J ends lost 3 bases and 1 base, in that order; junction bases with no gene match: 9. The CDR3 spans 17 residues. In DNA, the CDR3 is TGTGCCAGCAGCGCCTTCTGGGCGGGGGAGAACACCGGGGAGCTGTTTTTT. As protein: CASSAFWAGENTGELFF. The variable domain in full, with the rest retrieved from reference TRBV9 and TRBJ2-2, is DSGVTQTPKHLITATGQRVTLRCSPRSGDLSVYWYQQSLDQGLQFLIQYYNGEERAKGNILERFSAQQFPDLHSELNLSSLELGDSALYFCASSAFWAGENTGELFFGEGSRLTVL.

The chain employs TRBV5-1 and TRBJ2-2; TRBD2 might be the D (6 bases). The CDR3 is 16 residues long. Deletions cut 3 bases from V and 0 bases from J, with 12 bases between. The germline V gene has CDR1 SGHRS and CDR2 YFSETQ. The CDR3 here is CASSSGTYANTGELFF. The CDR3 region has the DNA TGCGCCAGCAGCTCCGGGACTTATGCGAACACCGGGGAGCTGTTTTTT. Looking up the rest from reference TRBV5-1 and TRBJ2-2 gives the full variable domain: KAGVTQTPRYLIKTRGQQVTLSCSPISGHRSVSWYQQTPGQGLQFLFEYFSETQRNKGNFPGRFSGRQFSNSRSEMNVSTLELGDSALYLCASSSGTYANTGELFFGEGSRLTVL.

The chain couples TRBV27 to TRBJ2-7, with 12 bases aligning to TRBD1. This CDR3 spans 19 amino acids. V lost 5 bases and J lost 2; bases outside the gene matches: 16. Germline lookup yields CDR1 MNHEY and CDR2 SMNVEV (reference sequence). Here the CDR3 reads CASSPYGTGGNIVTYEQYF. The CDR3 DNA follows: TGTGCCAGCAGTCCCTATGGGACAGGGGGCAATATAGTTACCTACGAGCAGTACTTC.

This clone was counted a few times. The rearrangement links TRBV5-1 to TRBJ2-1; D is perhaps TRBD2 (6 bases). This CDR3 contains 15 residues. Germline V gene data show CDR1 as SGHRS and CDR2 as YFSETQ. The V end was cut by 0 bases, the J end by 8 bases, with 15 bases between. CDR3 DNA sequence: TGCGCCAGCAGCTTGGCTCCGGGAGCGGTGGATGAGCAGTTCTTC. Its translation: CASSLAPGAVDEQFF. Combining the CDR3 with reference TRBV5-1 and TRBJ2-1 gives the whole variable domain KAGVTQTPRYLIKTRGQQVTLSCSPISGHRSVSWYQQTPGQGLQFLFEYFSETQRNKGNFPGRFSGRQFSNSRSEMNVSTLELGDSALYLCASSLAPGAVDEQFFGPGTRLTVL.

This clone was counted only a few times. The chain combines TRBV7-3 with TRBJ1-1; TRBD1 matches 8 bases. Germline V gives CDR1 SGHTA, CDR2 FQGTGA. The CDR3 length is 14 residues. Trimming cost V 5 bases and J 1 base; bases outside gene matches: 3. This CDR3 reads CASSLGQGNTEAFF. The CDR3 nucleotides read TGTGCCAGCAGCCTTGGACAGGGGAACACTGAAGCTTTCTTT.

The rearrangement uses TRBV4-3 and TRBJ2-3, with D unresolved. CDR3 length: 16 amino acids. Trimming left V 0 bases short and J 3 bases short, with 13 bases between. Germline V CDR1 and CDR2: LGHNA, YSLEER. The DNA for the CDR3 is TGCGCCAGCAGCCAAGACAGAGGCCCACCTACAGATACGCAGTATTTT. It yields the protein CASSQDRGPPTDTQYF.

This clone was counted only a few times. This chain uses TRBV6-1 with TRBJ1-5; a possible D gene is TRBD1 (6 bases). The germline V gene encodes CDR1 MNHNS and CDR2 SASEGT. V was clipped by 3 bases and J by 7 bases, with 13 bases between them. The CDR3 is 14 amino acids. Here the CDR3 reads CASSEEQGRQPQHF. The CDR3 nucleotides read TGTGCCAGCAGTGAGGAACAGGGTAGACAGCCCCAGCATTTT.

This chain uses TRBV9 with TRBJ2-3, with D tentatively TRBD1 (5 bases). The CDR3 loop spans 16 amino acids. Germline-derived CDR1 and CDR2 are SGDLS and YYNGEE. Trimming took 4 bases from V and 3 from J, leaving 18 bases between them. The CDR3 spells CASSRRGQAGTDTQYF. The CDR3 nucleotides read TGTGCCAGCAGCCGAAGGGGTCAGGCCGGGACAGATACGCAGTATTTT. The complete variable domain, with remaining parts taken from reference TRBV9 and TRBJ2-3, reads DSGVTQTPKHLITATGQRVTLRCSPRSGDLSVYWYQQSLDQGLQFLIQYYNGEERAKGNILERFSAQQFPDLHSELNLSSLELGDSALYFCASSRRGQAGTDTQYFGPGTRLTVL.

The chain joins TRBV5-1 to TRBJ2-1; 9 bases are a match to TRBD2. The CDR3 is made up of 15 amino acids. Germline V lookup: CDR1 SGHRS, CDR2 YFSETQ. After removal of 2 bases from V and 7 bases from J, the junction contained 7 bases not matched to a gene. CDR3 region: CASSFLAGRENEQFF. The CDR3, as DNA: TGCGCCAGCAGCTTCCTAGCGGGGAGGGAAAATGAGCAGTTCTTC.